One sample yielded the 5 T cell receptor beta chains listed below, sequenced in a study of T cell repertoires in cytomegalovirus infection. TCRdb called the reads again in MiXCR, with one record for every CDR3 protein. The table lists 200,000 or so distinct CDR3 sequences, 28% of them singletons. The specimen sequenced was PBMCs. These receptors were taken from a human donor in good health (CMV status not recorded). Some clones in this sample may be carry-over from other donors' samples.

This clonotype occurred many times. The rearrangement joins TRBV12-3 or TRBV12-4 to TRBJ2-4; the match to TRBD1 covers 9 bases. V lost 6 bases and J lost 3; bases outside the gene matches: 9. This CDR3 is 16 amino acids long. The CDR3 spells CASSTRQGEGKNIQYF. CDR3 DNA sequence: TGTGCCAGCAGCACTCGACAGGGGGAAGGCAAAAACATTCAGTACTTC.

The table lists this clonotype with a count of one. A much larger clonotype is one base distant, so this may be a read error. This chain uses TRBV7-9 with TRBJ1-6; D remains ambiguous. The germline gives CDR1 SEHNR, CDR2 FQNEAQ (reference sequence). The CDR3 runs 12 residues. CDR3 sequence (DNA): TGTGCCAGCAGTTACCCGGGTTCACACCTCCACTTT. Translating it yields CASSYPGSHLHF.

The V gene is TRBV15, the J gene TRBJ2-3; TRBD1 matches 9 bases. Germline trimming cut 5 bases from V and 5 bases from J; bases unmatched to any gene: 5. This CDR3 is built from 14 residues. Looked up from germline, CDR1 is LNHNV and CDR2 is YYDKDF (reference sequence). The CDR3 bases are TGTGCCACCAGCCCGGACAGGGGAAGAGATACGCAGTATTTT. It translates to CATSPDRGRDTQYF.

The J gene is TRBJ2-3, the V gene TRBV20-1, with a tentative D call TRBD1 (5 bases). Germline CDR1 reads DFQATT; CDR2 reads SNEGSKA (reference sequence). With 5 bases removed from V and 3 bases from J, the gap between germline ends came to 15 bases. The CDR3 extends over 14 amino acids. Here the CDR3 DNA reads TGCAGTGCTCTTCCAGGGCCTTCGACAGATACGCAGTATTTT. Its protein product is CSALPGPSTDTQYF.

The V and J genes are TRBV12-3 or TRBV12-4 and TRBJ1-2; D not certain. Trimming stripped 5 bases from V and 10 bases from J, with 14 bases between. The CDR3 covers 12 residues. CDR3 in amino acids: CASSLPTPPYTF. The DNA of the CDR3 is TGTGCCAGCAGTCTCCCCACTCCGCCCTACACCTTC.